Presented here are 19 T cell receptor beta chains from one specimen sequenced in a study of blood T cell repertoires in COVID-19. TCRdb keeps only in-frame clones here, not all; method: immunoSEQ multiplex PCR. The top ten clones hold around 2.8% of a sample with roughly 240,000 clones, about 86% of them seen once. The sequencing sample was made of peripheral blood. These receptors were obtained from a woman in her thirties who had recovered from COVID-19.

V gene TRBV2 combines with J gene TRBJ2-7, with D unclear. With 4 bases removed from V and 0 bases from J, the gap between germline ends came to 7 bases. Germline V gene sequence: CDR1 SNHLY, CDR2 FYNNEI. This CDR3 has 13 residues. The CDR3 loop is CASSAVSSYEQYF. Here the CDR3 DNA reads TGTGCCAGCAGTGCGGTGAGCTCCTACGAGCAGTACTTC. The full variable domain, rest sourced from reference TRBV2 and TRBJ2-7, is EPEVTQTPSHQVTQMGQEVILRCVPISNHLYFYWYRQILGQKVEFLVSFYNNEISEKSEIFDDQFSVERPDGSNFTLKIRSTKLEDSAMYFCASSAVSSYEQYFGPGTRLTVT.

This chain connects TRBV5-4 to TRBJ2-5; the match to TRBD2 covers 9 bases. The CDR3 is made up of 16 amino acids. From germline, CDR1 is SGHNT and CDR2 YYREEE (reference sequence). The J segment lost 5 bases and the V segment lost 0 bases, leaving 8 bases of the junction unmatched. CDR3 coding DNA: TGTGCCAGCAGCTTGGTTCGCGGGGGGGCCGGGGAGACCCAGTACTTC. Amino acids: CASSLVRGGAGETQYF.

V usage is TRBV4-2 and J usage is TRBJ2-2; 7 bases line up with TRBD2. From germline, CDR1 is LGHNA and CDR2 YNFKEQ. The CDR3 extends over 16 amino acids. V dropped 3 bases and J dropped 4; count of bases not matched to a gene: 8. The CDR3 spells CASSQIGLAATGELFF. In DNA, the CDR3 is TGTGCCAGCAGCCAGATTGGGCTAGCGGCCACCGGGGAGCTGTTTTTT.

This chain joins TRBV25-1 and TRBJ2-5, with TRBD2 as a possible D gene (7 bases). Trimming left V 4 bases short and J 4 bases short, with 13 bases between. There are 14 residues in the CDR3. Germline V gene lookup returns CDR1 MGHDK and CDR2 SYGVNS. The CDR3, as DNA: TGTGCCAGCAGTGTTCGGGGGGCGGGAGAGACCCAGTACTTC. Amino acid sequence: CASSVRGAGETQYF.

V and J are TRBV18 and TRBJ1-2; D is ambiguous. CDR3 length: 15 amino acids. Trimming removed 3 bases from V and 3 bases from J, with 14 bases in between. Germline V lookup: CDR1 KGHSH, CDR2 LQKENI. This chain's CDR3 is CASSPSRPPYYGYTF. DNA for the CDR3: TGTGCCAGCTCACCGTCCAGGCCCCCATACTATGGCTACACCTTC.

V is TRBV4-2 and J is TRBJ2-7, with 9 bases matching TRBD1. V was pared by 1 base and J by 3 bases, with 4 bases of the junction left unmatched. This CDR3 comprises 15 residues. The germline CDR1 and CDR2 sequences are LGHNA and YNFKEQ. In nucleotides, the CDR3 is TGTGCCAGCAGCCAAGGACAGGGGGGGTACTACGAGCAGTACTTC. It encodes CASSQGQGGYYEQYF.

The V call is TRBV21-1, the J call TRBJ2-6; the table's D call, TRBD1, has no DNA check behind it. TRBV21-1 is reported as a pseudogene. This CDR3 comprises 19 residues. The DNA for the CDR3 is TGTGCCAGCAGCAAAGAAAGTGTTGGACAGATTTCTGGGGCCAACGTCCTGACTTTC. The encoded protein is CASSKESVGQISGANVLTF.

This chain uses TRBV6-1 with TRBJ1-2; possibly TRBD1 for D (6 bases). This CDR3 is 16 amino acids long. The germline gives CDR1 MNHNS, CDR2 SASEGT. Trimming stripped 3 bases from V and 0 bases from J, with 14 bases between. In DNA form, the CDR3 reads TGTGCCAGCAGTGATGTCCTACAGGGAGCTAACTATGGCTACACCTTC. Protein product: CASSDVLQGANYGYTF.

This chain uses TRBV25-1 with TRBJ2-1; the D gene is possibly TRBD2 (5 bases). Germline CDR1 is MGHDK and CDR2 is SYGVNS. There are 15 residues in the CDR3. With 1 base removed from V and 9 bases from J, the gap between germline ends came to 16 bases. CDR3 residues: CASSESLRGKAEQFF. DNA for the CDR3: TGTGCCAGCAGTGAATCGTTGAGAGGGAAGGCTGAGCAGTTCTTC.

This rearrangement joins TRBV15 to TRBJ2-1, with a possible D match to TRBD2 (7 bases). V was clipped by 2 bases and J by 9 bases, with 26 bases between them. Germline CDR1 is LNHNV and CDR2 is YYDKDF (reference sequence). The CDR3 is 18 amino acids. The CDR3 DNA follows: TGTGCCACCAGCAGACAACCGGGGGAGGGGGGCGTAGTTGGTGAGCAGTTCTTC. This sequence encodes CATSRQPGEGGVVGEQFF.

The gene calls are TRBV12-3 or TRBV12-4 and TRBJ1-2; D unclear. This CDR3 comprises 13 residues. V was shortened by 4 bases and J by 7 bases, with 13 bases between the two germline ends. The CDR3 loop is CASSSIVSGGYTF. CDR3 in DNA: TGTGCCAGCAGTTCGATCGTTAGCGGTGGCTACACCTTC.

This clone was recorded only once. The V call is TRBV2, the J call TRBJ1-6, with D hard to call. CDR3 size: 15 residues. Germline assignment: CDR1 SNHLY and CDR2 FYNNEI. V was shortened by 4 bases and J by 7 bases, with 14 bases between the two germline ends. The CDR3 sequence: CASSGGPFENSPLHF. CDR3 coding DNA: TGTGCCAGCAGTGGTGGGCCTTTTGAGAATTCACCCCTCCACTTT.

The sample holds a few counts of this clone. The V and J genes are TRBV30 and TRBJ2-2, with D perhaps TRBD2 (5 bases). V gave up 0 bases and J gave up 5 bases, with 10 bases separating them. The germline V gene encodes CDR1 GTSNPN and CDR2 SVGIG (reference sequence). This CDR3 spans 14 amino acids. DNA of the CDR3: TGTGCCTGGAGTGTGCGGGTGGGGACCGGGGAGCTGTTTTTT. Translation gives CAWSVRVGTGELFF.

V gene TRBV5-1 combines with J gene TRBJ1-2; no firm D call. Deletions cut 0 bases from V and 3 bases from J, with 9 bases between. The V gene's germline CDR1 is SGHRS and CDR2 YFSETQ. CDR3 length equals 14 residues. The CDR3 DNA reads TGCGCCAGCAGCTTGGGAACAGCTGACTATGGCTACACCTTC. Amino acid sequence: CASSLGTADYGYTF.

A few counts support this clone. This chain connects TRBV24-1 to TRBJ1-1; 9 bases agree with TRBD1. The CDR3 runs to 15 residues. The ends lost 8 bases at V and 1 base at J; junction bases unmatched: 7. Germline-derived CDR1 and CDR2 are KGHDR and SFDVKD. The CDR3: CATKDPGQGNTEAFF. CDR3 DNA sequence: TGTGCCACCAAAGATCCGGGACAGGGGAACACTGAAGCTTTCTTT.

This chain links TRBV5-1 with TRBJ1-5; no clear D. This CDR3 has 15 residues. CDR1 is SGHRS, CDR2 YFSETQ, per germline. V was shortened by 0 bases and J by 0 bases, with 7 bases between the two germline ends. CDR3 amino acids: CASSLAGVSNQPQHF. In DNA form, the CDR3 reads TGCGCCAGCAGCTTGGCCGGGGTTAGCAATCAGCCCCAGCATTTT.

V usage is TRBV3-1 (or the pseudogene TRBV3-2) and J usage is TRBJ2-3; possibly TRBD1 for D (6 bases). Germline V gives CDR1 LGHDT, CDR2 YNNKEL (reference sequence). The V end lost 4 bases, the J end lost 1 base, and 15 bases lay between the germline ends. CDR3 length: 16 amino acids. CDR3 residues: CASSPDRNFRTDTQYF. The CDR3 nucleotides read TGTGCCAGCAGCCCCGACAGGAATTTTCGCACAGATACGCAGTATTTT.

The rearrangement links TRBV6-5 to TRBJ2-5; D call uncertain. Germline-derived CDR1 and CDR2 are MNHEY and SVGAGI. There are 15 residues in the CDR3. V lost 6 bases to trimming and J lost 2 bases, with 16 bases between them. DNA of the CDR3: TGTGCCAGCAGGAACCTGTTGGGCCGGCAAGAGACCCAGTACTTC. Its protein product is CASRNLLGRQETQYF.

The rearrangement joins TRBV18 to TRBJ1-1, with TRBD1 matching 10 bases. The CDR3 extends over 15 amino acids. V gave up 2 bases and J gave up 4 bases; unmatched junction bases: 4. The germline V gene has CDR1 KGHSH and CDR2 LQKENI. The CDR3: CASSPSGTGATEAFF. The DNA for the CDR3 is TGTGCCAGCTCACCATCCGGGACAGGGGCCACTGAAGCTTTCTTT.